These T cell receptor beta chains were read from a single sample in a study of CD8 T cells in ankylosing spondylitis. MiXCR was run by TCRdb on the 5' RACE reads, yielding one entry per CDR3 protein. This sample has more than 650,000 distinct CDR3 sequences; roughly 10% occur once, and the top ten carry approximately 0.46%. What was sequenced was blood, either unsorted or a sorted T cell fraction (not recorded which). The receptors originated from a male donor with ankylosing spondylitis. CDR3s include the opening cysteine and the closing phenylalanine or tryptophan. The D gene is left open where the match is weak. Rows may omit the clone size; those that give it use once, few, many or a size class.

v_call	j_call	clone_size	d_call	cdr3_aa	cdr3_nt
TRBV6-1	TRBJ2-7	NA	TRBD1	CASARGPGTAYEQYF	TGTGCCAGCGCCAGGGGACCCGGGACAGCCTACGAGCAGTACTTC
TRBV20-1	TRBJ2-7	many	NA	CSATGHEQYF	TGCAGTGCTACGGGGCACGAGCAGTACTTC
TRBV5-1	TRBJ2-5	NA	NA	CASSPDGQTQYF	TGCGCCAGCAGCCCCGACGGACAGACCCAGTACTTC
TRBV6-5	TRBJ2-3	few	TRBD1	CASSYLDRTGIGDTQYF	TGTGCCAGCAGTTACCTGGATCGGACAGGGATCGGTGATACGCAGTATTTT
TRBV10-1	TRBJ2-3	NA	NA	CASIRDRYTDTQYF	TGCGCCAGCATTCGGGACCGATACACAGATACGCAGTATTTT
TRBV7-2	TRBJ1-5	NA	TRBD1	CASSPWTGDGNQPQHF	TGTGCCAGCAGCCCCTGGACAGGGGACGGCAATCAGCCCCAGCATTTT
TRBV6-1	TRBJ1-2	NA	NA	CASSPVRGIGYGYTF	TGTGCCAGCAGCCCCGTACGGGGGATAGGGTATGGCTACACCTTC
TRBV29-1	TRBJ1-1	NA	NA	CSVDRAEVNTEAFF	TGCAGCGTTGATCGGGCCGAGGTGAACACTGAAGCTTTCTTT
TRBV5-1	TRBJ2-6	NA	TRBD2	CASGGDLSGANVLTF	TGCGCCAGCGGGGGGGACCTCTCTGGGGCCAACGTCCTGACTTTC
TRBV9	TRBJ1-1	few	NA	CASSVIQNTEAFF	TGTGCCAGCAGCGTAATCCAGAACACTGAAGCTTTCTTT
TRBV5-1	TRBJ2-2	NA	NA	CASSLVSGVGGELFF	TGCGCCAGCAGCTTGGTGTCGGGAGTCGGCGGGGAGCTGTTTTTT
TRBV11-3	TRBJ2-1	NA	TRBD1	CASSLGTGLNNEQFF	TGTGCCAGCAGCTTAGGGACAGGTCTGAACAATGAGCAGTTCTTC
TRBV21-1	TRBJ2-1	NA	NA	CASSKAQRQGYNEQFF	TGTGCCAGCAGCAAAGCACAGAGACAGGGATACAATGAGCAGTTCTTC
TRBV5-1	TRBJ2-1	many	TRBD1	CATKGQGASNEQFF	TGCGCCACAAAAGGGCAGGGGGCTTCCAATGAGCAGTTCTTC
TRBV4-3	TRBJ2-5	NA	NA	CASSQDWGRGETQYF	TGCGCCAGCAGCCAAGATTGGGGCCGAGGGGAGACCCAGTACTTC
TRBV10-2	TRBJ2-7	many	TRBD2	CASRRTSSNYEQYF	TGCGCCAGCAGGAGGACTAGCAGTAACTACGAGCAGTACTTC
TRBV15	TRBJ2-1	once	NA	CATSRGGGKYNEQFF	TGTGCCACCAGCAGGGGTGGGGGCAAGTACAATGAGCAGTTCTTC
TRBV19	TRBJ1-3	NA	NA	CASRMDSNPGNTIYF	TGTGCCAGTAGAATGGACAGTAACCCTGGAAACACCATATATTTT
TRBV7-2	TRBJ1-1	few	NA	CASSLGRSGDTEAFF	TGTGCCAGCAGCTTAGGGAGGTCGGGGGACACTGAAGCTTTCTTT
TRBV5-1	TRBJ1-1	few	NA	CASSGSQNTEAFF	TGCGCCAGCAGCGGGTCGCAGAACACTGAAGCTTTCTTT
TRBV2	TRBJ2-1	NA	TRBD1	CATRDRSYNEQFF	TGTGCCACCAGGGACAGGTCCTACAATGAGCAGTTCTTC
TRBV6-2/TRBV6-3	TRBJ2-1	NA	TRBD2	CASSYPSGRDLNEQFF	TGTGCCAGCAGTTACCCTAGCGGGAGGGACTTGAATGAGCAGTTCTTC
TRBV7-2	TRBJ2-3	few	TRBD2	CASRRTSGGADTQYF	TGTGCCAGCAGAAGGACTAGCGGGGGGGCAGATACGCAGTATTTT
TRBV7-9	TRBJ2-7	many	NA	CASSPRRFGYEQYF	TGTGCCAGCAGCCCCCGCCGGTTTGGCTACGAGCAGTACTTC
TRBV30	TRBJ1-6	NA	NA	CAWSVLLGTNSPLHF	TGTGCCTGGAGTGTACTTCTGGGGACGAATTCACCCCTCCACTTT
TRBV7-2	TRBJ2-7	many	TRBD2	CASSLGLAGDYEQYF	TGTGCCAGCAGCCTAGGACTAGCGGGAGACTACGAGCAGTACTTC
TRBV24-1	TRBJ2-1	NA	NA	CATSDPLGGSYNEQFF	TGTGCCACCAGTGATCCCCTGGGAGGCTCCTACAATGAGCAGTTCTTC
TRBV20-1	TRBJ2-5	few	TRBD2	CSASSRRGGAETQYF	TGCAGTGCTAGTTCCCGGCGCGGGGGGGCAGAGACCCAGTACTTC
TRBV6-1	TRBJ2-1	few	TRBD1	CASRVGTGYNEQFF	TGTGCCAGCAGGGTGGGGACAGGGTACAATGAGCAGTTCTTC
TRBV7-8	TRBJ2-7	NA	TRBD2	CASSHSGGSYVAEQYF	TGTGCCAGCAGTCACTCCGGGGGGTCGTACGTTGCCGAGCAGTACTTC
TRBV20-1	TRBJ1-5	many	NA	CSASWGSNQPQHF	TGCAGTGCTAGTTGGGGGTCCAATCAGCCCCAGCATTTT